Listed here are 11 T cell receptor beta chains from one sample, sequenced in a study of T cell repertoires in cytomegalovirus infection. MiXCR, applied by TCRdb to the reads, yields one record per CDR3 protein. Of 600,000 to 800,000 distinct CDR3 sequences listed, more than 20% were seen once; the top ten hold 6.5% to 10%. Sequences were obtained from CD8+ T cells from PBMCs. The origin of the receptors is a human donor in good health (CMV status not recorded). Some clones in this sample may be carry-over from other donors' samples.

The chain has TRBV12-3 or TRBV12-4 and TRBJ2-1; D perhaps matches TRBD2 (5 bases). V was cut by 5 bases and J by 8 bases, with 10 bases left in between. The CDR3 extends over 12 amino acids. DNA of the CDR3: TGTGCCAGCAGTGAGGGCCGTTATGAGCAGTTCTTC. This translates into CASSEGRYEQFF.

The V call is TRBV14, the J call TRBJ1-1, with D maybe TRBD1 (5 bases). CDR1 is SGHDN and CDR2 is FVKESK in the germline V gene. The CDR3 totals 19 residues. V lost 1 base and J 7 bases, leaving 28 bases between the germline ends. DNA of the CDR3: TGTGCCAGCAGCCAAGGGGCCAAGGAACAGGCCAAGATTCAGGGTGAAGCTTTCTTT. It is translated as CASSQGAKEQAKIQGEAFF.

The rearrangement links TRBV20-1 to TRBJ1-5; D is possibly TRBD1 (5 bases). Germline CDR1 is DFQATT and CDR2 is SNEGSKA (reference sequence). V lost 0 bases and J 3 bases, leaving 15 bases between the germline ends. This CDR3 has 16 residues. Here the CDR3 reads CSARDLRQQLNQPQHF. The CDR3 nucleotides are TGCAGTGCTAGAGATCTCAGACAGCAACTCAATCAGCCCCAGCATTTT.

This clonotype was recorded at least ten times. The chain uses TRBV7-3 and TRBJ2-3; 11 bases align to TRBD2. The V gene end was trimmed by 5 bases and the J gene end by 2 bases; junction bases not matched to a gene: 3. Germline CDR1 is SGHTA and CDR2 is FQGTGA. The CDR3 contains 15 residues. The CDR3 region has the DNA TGTGCCAGCAGCCCGGGACTAGCGGACACAGATACGCAGTATTTT. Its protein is CASSPGLADTDTQYF.

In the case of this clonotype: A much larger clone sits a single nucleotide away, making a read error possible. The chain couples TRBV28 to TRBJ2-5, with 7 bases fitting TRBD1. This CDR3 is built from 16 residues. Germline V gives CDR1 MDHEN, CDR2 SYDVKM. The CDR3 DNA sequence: TGTGTCAGCAGCCACGACATGGGACAGCTTGGGATGACCCAGTACTTC. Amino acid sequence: CVSSHDMGQLGMTQYF.

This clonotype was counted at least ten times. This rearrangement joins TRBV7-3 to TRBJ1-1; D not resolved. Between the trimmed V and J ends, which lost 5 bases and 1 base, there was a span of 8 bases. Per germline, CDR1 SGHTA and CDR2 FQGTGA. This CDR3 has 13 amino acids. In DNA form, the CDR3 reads TGTGCCAGCAGCCGGCACAGGAACACTGAAGCTTTCTTT. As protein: CASSRHRNTEAFF.

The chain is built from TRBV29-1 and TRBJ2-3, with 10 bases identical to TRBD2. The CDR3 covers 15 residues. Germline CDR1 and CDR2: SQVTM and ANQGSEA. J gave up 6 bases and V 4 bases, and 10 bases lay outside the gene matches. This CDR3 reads CSVGGLAVVPDTQYF. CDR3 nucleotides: TGCAGCGTTGGCGGACTAGCGGTAGTCCCGGATACGCAGTATTTT.

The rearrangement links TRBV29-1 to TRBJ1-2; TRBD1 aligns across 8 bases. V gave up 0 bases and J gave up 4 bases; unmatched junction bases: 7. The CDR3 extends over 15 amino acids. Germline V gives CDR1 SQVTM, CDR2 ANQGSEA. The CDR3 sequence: CSVEDGDRSIYGYTF. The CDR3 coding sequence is TGCAGCGTTGAAGACGGGGACAGGAGTATCTATGGCTACACCTTC.

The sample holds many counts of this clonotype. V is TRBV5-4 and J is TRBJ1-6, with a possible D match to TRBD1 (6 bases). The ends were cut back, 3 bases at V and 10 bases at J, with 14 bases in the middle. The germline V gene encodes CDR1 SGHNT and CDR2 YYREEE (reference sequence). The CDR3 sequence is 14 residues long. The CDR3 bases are TGTGCCAGCAGCTCTACCAGGGGTAACTCACCCCTCCACTTT. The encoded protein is CASSSTRGNSPLHF.

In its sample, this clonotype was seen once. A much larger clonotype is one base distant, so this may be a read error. The CDR3 DNA follows: TGTACCATCAAATCCCGGGACCGAAGCTCCTACGAGCAGTACTTC. This codes for CTIKSRDRSSYEQYF. The chain recombines TRBV10-3 with TRBJ2-7; either TRBD1 or TRBD2 may supply D (5 bases each). This CDR3 is built from 15 residues. In germline, CDR1 is ENHRY, CDR2 SYGVKD.

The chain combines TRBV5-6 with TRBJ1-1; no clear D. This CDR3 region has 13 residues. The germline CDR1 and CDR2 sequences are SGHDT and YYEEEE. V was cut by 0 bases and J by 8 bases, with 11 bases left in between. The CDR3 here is CASSLVAAAEAFF. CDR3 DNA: TGTGCCAGCAGCTTGGTTGCAGCGGCAGAAGCTTTCTTT.